This T cell receptor beta chain appears in the sequencing data of a study of beta chain features in type 1 diabetes. The isolated RNA, all of it, was reverse transcribed, so expressed TCRB transcripts were what got sequenced. Profiling relied on immunoSEQ multiplex PCR, and the TCRdb table lists in-frame clones only, not all of them. The table lists about 120,000 clones, about 17% of them singletons. This clone was recorded a few times. No antigen is known for it. Trimming stripped 4 bases from V and 2 bases from J, with 7 bases between. The germline gives CDR1 SGDLS, CDR2 YYNGEE. CDR3 length equals 13 residues. Findings and caveats of the study: Comparison showed that naive, central memory and Treg TCRB repertoires appeared more similar among patients than among healthy donors. People with Type 1 diabetes carried modestly yet significantly shorter TCRB CDR3s in all four CD4+ subsets. PCR might favor shorter templates, equally in patients and controls. For type 1 diabetes patients, VDJ junctions showed fewer insertions and more deletions.

Specimen: central memory CD4+ T cells from blood. This chain uses TRBV9 with TRBJ2-4; possibly TRBD2 for D (6 bases). This clonotype was obtained from a man aged 30-40 years with type 1 diabetes. For the CDR3, the DNA is TGTGCCAGCAGCCGGGGGACCAAAAACATTCAGTACTTC. This sequence encodes CASSRGTKNIQYF.